This T cell receptor beta chain derives from a study of PD-L1 blockade in urothelial cancer. Whole-study context: Researchers looked at the blood 3 weeks (second dose) and 6 weeks after treatment began. Blood-derived samples held a median roughly 150,000 T cells.

Pretreatment and on-treatment blood mononuclear cell samples were taken, totaling between 1 and 8 time points per patient. Germline assignment: CDR1 PRHDT and CDR2 FYEKMQ (reference sequence). Trimming took 2 bases from V and 4 from J; bases not matched to a gene: 7. The length of the CDR3 is 16 residues. Spiked synthetic TCR analogs estimated absolute template abundance per PCR. The repertoire was sequenced with immunoSEQ multiplex PCR; TCRdb's copy has only in-frame clones and lacks some. The data contain tens of thousands of clones, more than 75% of them singletons. This rearrangement joins TRBV13 to TRBJ1-2; 10 nucleotides agree with TRBD1. Specimen: PBMCs, collected around atezolizumab (anti-PD-L1) treatment. The receptor was isolated from a man aged 70-80 years with urothelial cancer. The CDR3: CASSLRDRGFSYGYTF. The CDR3 coding sequence is TGTGCCAGCAGCTTACGGGACAGGGGTTTTAGCTATGGCTACACCTTC.